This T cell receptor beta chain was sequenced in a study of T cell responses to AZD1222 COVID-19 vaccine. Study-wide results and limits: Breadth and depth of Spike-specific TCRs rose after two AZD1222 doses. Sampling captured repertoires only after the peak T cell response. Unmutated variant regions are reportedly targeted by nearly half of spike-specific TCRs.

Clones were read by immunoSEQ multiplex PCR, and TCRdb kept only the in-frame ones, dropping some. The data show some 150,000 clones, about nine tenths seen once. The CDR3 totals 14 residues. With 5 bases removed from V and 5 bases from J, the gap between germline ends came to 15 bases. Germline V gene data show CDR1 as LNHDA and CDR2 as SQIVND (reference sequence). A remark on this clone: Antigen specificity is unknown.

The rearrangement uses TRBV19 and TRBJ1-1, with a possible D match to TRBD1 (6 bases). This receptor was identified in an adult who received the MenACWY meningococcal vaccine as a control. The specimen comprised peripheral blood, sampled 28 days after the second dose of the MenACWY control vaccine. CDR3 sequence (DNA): TGTGCCAGTAGTGGTACAGGGCGGAGGACTGAAGCTTTCTTT. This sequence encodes CASSGTGRRTEAFF.